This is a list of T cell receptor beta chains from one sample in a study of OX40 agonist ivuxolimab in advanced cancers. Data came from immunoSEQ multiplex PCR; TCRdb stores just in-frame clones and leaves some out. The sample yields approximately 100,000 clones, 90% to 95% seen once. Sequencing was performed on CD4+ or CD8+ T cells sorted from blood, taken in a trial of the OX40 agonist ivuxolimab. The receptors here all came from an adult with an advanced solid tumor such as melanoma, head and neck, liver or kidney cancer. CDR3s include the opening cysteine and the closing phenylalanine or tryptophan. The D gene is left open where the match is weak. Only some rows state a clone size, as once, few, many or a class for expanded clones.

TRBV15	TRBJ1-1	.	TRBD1	CATSRPDRGQTEAFF	TGTGCCACCAGCAGACCTGACAGGGGGCAGACTGAAGCTTTCTTT
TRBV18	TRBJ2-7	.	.	CASSPRGDEQYF	TGTGCCAGCTCACCACGGGGGGACGAGCAGTACTTC
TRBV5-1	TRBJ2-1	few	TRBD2	CASSLDQTSGRGNDNEQFF	TGCGCCAGCAGCTTGGACCAGACTAGCGGGAGGGGAAATGACAATGAGCAGTTCTTC
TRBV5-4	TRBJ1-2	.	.	CASSLGDRDYGYTF	TGTGCCAGCAGCTTGGGCGACAGAGACTATGGCTACACCTTC
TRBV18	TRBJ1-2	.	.	CASSPQSRALDYGYTF	TGTGCCAGCTCACCACAATCGAGGGCTCTTGACTATGGCTACACCTTC
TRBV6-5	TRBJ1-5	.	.	CASSYGPPQPQHF	TGTGCCAGCAGTTACGGCCCTCCCCAGCCCCAGCATTTT
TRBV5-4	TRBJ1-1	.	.	CASTLQGINTEAFF	TGTGCCAGCACTTTGCAGGGTATAAACACTGAAGCTTTCTTT
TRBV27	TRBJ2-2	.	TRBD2	CASGYYGAGGTGELFF	TGTGCCAGCGGATATTACGGGGCGGGGGGCACCGGGGAGCTGTTTTTT
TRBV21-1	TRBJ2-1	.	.	CASSIRTGPYNEQFF	TGTGCCAGCAGCATAAGGACAGGTCCTTACAATGAGCAGTTCTTC
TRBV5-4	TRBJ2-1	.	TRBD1	CASSQTTGGGGGQFF	TGTGCCAGCAGCCAGACGACAGGGGGCGGAGGTGGGCAGTTCTTC
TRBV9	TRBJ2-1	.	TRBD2	CASSAPRGGLAGINEQFF	TGTGCCAGCAGCGCTCCCAGAGGGGGACTAGCGGGGATCAATGAGCAGTTCTTC
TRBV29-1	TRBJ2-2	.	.	CSAMVDAGTGELFF	TGCAGCGCAATGGTAGACGCGGGCACCGGGGAGCTGTTTTTT
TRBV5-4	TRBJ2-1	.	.	CASSQAFSTYNEQFF	TGTGCCAGCAGCCAGGCTTTTAGTACCTACAATGAGCAGTTCTTC
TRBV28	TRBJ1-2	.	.	CASSSPSRPTNYGYTF	TGTGCCAGCAGTTCACCCTCCAGACCAACTAACTATGGCTACACCTTC
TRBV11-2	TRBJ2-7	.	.	CASSRGGGGTSSYEQYF	TGTGCCAGCAGCCGCGGAGGTGGCGGGACGAGCTCCTACGAGCAGTACTTC
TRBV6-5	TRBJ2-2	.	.	CASRAPGDTGELFF	TGTGCCAGCCGGGCACCGGGAGACACCGGGGAGCTGTTTTTT
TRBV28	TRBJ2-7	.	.	CASSQLYEQYF	TGTGCCAGCAGTCAGCTCTACGAGCAGTACTTC
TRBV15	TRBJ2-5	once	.	CATSRDQGQETQYF	TGTGCCACCAGCAGAGACCAGGGGCAAGAGACCCAGTACTTC
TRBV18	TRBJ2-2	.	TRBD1	CASSQGQGRTGELFF	TGTGCCAGCTCACAGGGACAGGGAAGGACCGGGGAGCTGTTTTTT
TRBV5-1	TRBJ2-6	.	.	CASTSYGSVGANVLTF	TGCGCCAGCACATCGTACGGGTCGGTTGGGGCCAACGTCCTGACTTTC
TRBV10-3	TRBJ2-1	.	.	CAIAGLSARDTYNEQFF	TGTGCCATAGCCGGTTTGTCCGCTCGGGACACCTACAATGAGCAGTTCTTC
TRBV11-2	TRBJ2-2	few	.	CASSLNSNTGELFF	TGTGCCAGCAGCTTAAATTCGAACACCGGGGAGCTGTTTTTT
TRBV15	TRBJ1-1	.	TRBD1	CADRGLEAFF	TGTGCCGACAGGGGGCTGGAAGCTTTCTTT
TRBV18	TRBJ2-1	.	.	CASSMYNDEQFF	TGTGCCAGCTCCATGTATAACGATGAGCAGTTCTTC
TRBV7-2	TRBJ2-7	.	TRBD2	CASSLETGGYEQYF	TGTGCCAGCAGCTTAGAAACGGGGGGCTACGAGCAGTACTTC
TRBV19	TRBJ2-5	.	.	CASRAPTSRGETQYF	TGTGCCAGTAGAGCCCCGACCTCGAGGGGGGAGACCCAGTACTTC
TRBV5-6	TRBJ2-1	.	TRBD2	CASSFVLAGGISNEQFF	TGTGCCAGCAGCTTCGTACTAGCGGGTGGTATAAGCAATGAGCAGTTCTTC
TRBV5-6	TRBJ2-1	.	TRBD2	CASSLVGTSGRYNEQFF	TGTGCCAGCAGCTTGGTTGGGACTAGCGGGAGATACAATGAGCAGTTCTTC